The clone carrying this T cell receptor beta chain appeared a few times. The entry originates in a study of blood T cell repertoires in COVID-19. Turning to the study itself: From the United States, Italy and Spain came samples of acute and convalescent COVID-19.

The CDR3 extends over 13 amino acids. Trimming took 6 bases from V and 5 from J, leaving 11 bases between them. CDR1 and CDR2 (germline): LNHNV, YYDKDF (reference sequence). Assay: immunoSEQ multiplex PCR; the TCRdb copy retains only in-frame clones and omits some. The top ten hold 1.5% to 2% of the sample, which has about 300,000 clones, around 85% seen once. Participants reported their clinical history, and cohort assignment relied on those reports. Participants in the exposed group had met a COVID-19 case in the 2 weeks before joining the study. V usage is TRBV15 and J usage is TRBJ1-5; possible D gene TRBD1, 6 bases. Sequenced input: PBMCs or T cells enriched from blood (not recorded which). The clonotype was recovered from a woman in her thirties who had been exposed to COVID-19. The CDR3 reads CATSGQLDQPQHF. The CDR3 nucleotides are TGTGCCACCAGTGGACAGCTAGATCAGCCCCAGCATTTT.